This entry lists 18 T cell receptor beta chains sequenced from one sample in a study of blood T cell repertoires in COVID-19. Method: immunoSEQ multiplex PCR; TCRdb's copy keeps in-frame clones and lacks some. This table has hundreds of thousands of clones, 87% appearing once. The specimen sequenced was peripheral blood. The receptors shown here come from a man in his sixties who had recovered from COVID-19.

V usage is TRBV27 and J usage is TRBJ2-7; D unclear. The germline V gene encodes CDR1 MNHEY and CDR2 SMNVEV (reference sequence). This CDR3 is 12 amino acids long. The V end lost 2 bases, the J end lost 7 bases, and 9 bases lay between the germline ends. CDR3 sequence (DNA): TGTGCCAGCAGTTTAAACCGGTTGGAGCAGTACTTC. It yields the protein CASSLNRLEQYF.

The J gene is TRBJ2-3, the V gene TRBV5-6, with D unclear. V lost 0 bases and J 3 bases, leaving 14 bases between the germline ends. CDR1 is SGHDT and CDR2 is YYEEEE in the germline V gene. The CDR3 runs to 16 residues. The CDR3 DNA sequence: TGTGCCAGCAGCTTGGGTAGAGGATTGTTAACAGATACGCAGTATTTT. Its protein product is CASSLGRGLLTDTQYF.

The chain joins TRBV13 to TRBJ2-7, with D uncertain. V gave up 3 bases and J gave up 2 bases, with 8 bases separating them. The CDR3 totals 13 residues. CDR1 PRHDT and CDR2 FYEKMQ come from the germline V gene (reference sequence). This CDR3 is CASSFQAPYEQYF. The CDR3 DNA reads as TGTGCCAGCAGCTTTCAGGCGCCCTACGAGCAGTACTTC.

The chain has TRBV18 and TRBJ2-3, with 8 bases lining up with TRBD1. V trimming: 0 bases; J trimming: 3 bases; junction bases outside the gene matches: 5. CDR1 is KGHSH, CDR2 LQKENI, per germline. The CDR3 is 16 amino acids. For the CDR3, the DNA is TGTGCCAGCTCACCACCGGGCAGGGGGCGGACAGATACGCAGTATTTT. Amino acid sequence: CASSPPGRGRTDTQYF.

The V gene is TRBV13, the J gene TRBJ2-3; 11 bases agree with TRBD2. V was pared by 4 bases and J by 5 bases, with 5 bases of the junction left unmatched. This CDR3 spans 15 amino acids. Germline CDR1 is PRHDT and CDR2 is FYEKMQ (reference sequence). Here the CDR3 reads CASSSGTSGLDTQYF. CDR3 coding DNA: TGTGCCAGCAGCTCCGGGACTAGCGGATTAGATACGCAGTATTTT.

This clone has just a few counts. The J gene is TRBJ2-5, the V gene TRBV11-3; 7 nucleotides match TRBD2. The CDR3 consists of 15 residues. The junction had 5 bases not matched to a gene; V was cut back by 3 bases and J by 1 base. In germline, CDR1 is SGHNT, CDR2 YENEEA. In nucleotides, the CDR3 is TGTGCCAGCAGCTTGCGCGGGGGAGTCCAAGAGACCCAGTACTTC. Translating gives CASSLRGGVQETQYF.

The chain recombines TRBV3-1 (or the pseudogene TRBV3-2) with TRBJ1-3, with TRBD1 matching over 7 bases. Germline V lookup: CDR1 LGHDT, CDR2 YNNKEL (reference sequence). This CDR3 has 15 residues. V gave up 5 bases and J gave up 0 bases; unmatched junction bases: 4. CDR3 coding DNA: TGTGCCAGCAGCGTACAGGGGTCCTCTGGAAACACCATATATTTT. As protein: CASSVQGSSGNTIYF.

The chain employs TRBV5-1 and TRBJ2-3; D not certain. V was clipped by 2 bases and J by 5 bases, with 3 bases between them. This CDR3 region has 11 residues. Germline V gives CDR1 SGHRS, CDR2 YFSETQ. CDR3 coding DNA: TGCGCCAGCAGCTTTAAAGATACGCAGTATTTT. It encodes CASSFKDTQYF.

The chain joins TRBV18 to TRBJ2-2, with D perhaps matching TRBD2 (5 bases). The CDR3 has 16 amino acids. Trimming cost V 2 bases and J 6 bases, with 16 bases left between them. Germline V CDR1 and CDR2: KGHSH, LQKENI. Here the CDR3 DNA reads TGTGCCAGCTCACCATCCTTCCAGCGGATAGCCGGGGAGCTGTTTTTT. Its protein product is CASSPSFQRIAGELFF.

V usage is TRBV5-1 and J usage is TRBJ2-3; D is uncertain. V lost 1 base and J lost 4, with 7 bases in between. Germline V lookup: CDR1 SGHRS, CDR2 YFSETQ. The CDR3 extends over 13 amino acids. The DNA for the CDR3 is TGCGCCAGCAGCTTGATTTTCTCAGATACGCAGTATTTT. Protein: CASSLIFSDTQYF.

The genes are TRBV30 and TRBJ1-1; maybe TRBD1 (5 bases). Germline V gene sequence: CDR1 GTSNPN, CDR2 SVGIG (reference sequence). The length of the CDR3 is 13 residues. Trimming pared 3 bases from V and 5 bases from J, leaving 13 bases between. CDR3 in amino acids: CAWRWAGWTEAFF. The CDR3 DNA sequence: TGTGCCTGGAGATGGGCAGGGTGGACTGAAGCTTTCTTT.

The V call is TRBV29-1, the J call TRBJ2-3; D may be TRBD1 (5 bases). Trimming took 8 bases from V and 4 from J, leaving 22 bases between them. Germline V gene lookup returns CDR1 SQVTM and CDR2 ANQGSEA. The length of the CDR3 is 15 residues. This CDR3 reads CSSRDPDTLADTQYF. CDR3 in DNA: TGCAGCTCTCGTGACCCGGACACGTTGGCAGATACGCAGTATTTT.

The chain carries TRBV2 and TRBJ2-1; tentatively, D is TRBD1 (6 bases). Trimming cost V 8 bases and J 4 bases, with 12 bases left between them. The germline CDR1 and CDR2 sequences are SNHLY and FYNNEI. This CDR3 has 13 amino acids. CDR3 coding DNA: TGTGCCAGCCCCCGGGACACTTACAATGAGCAGTTCTTC. As protein: CASPRDTYNEQFF.

J is TRBJ2-1 and V is TRBV10-3; D perhaps matches TRBD2 (7 bases). This CDR3 contains 16 residues. Looked up from germline, CDR1 is ENHRY and CDR2 is SYGVKD. V was clipped by 3 bases and J by 0 bases, with 12 bases between them. CDR3 in DNA: TGTGCCATCAGTGAAGTCCGGGGGGCCTCCTACAATGAGCAGTTCTTC. Translation gives CAISEVRGASYNEQFF.

This chain joins TRBV2 and TRBJ2-5, with D possibly matching TRBD1 (6 bases). The CDR3 spans 11 residues. Germline-derived CDR1 and CDR2 are SNHLY and FYNNEI. Trimming pared 7 bases from V and 5 bases from J, leaving 8 bases between. The CDR3 bases are TGTGCCAGCACAGGGGAGGAGACCCAGTACTTC. It translates to CASTGEETQYF.

This sequence joins TRBV6-1 and TRBJ1-6; D uncertain. Germline CDR1 and CDR2: MNHNS and SASEGT. The CDR3 has 12 amino acids. The V and J ends lost 2 bases and 10 bases respectively, with 6 bases between them. CDR3 protein: CASSETYSPLHF. Written as DNA, the CDR3 is TGTGCCAGCAGTGAAACCTACTCACCCCTCCACTTT.

The chain combines TRBV3-1 (or the pseudogene TRBV3-2) with TRBJ2-3; 10 bases map to TRBD2. This CDR3 comprises 15 residues. Per the germline V gene, CDR1 is LGHDT and CDR2 is YNNKEL (reference sequence). V was pared by 4 bases and J by 9 bases, with 10 bases of the junction left unmatched. The CDR3 DNA sequence: TGTGCCAGCAGCCCAGGACTAGCGGCCGGGGGAACGCAGTATTTT. Its translation: CASSPGLAAGGTQYF.

This clone was counted between two and nine times. V and J are TRBV5-1 and TRBJ1-5, with D possibly matching TRBD1 (6 bases). V was pared by 3 bases and J by 2 bases, with 15 bases between. CDR3 length: 16 amino acids. Germline values: CDR1 SGHRS, CDR2 YFSETQ. CDR3 DNA sequence: TGCGCCAGCAGCTCGACAGGACTGAATGGCAATCAGCCCCAGCATTTT. It encodes CASSSTGLNGNQPQHF.